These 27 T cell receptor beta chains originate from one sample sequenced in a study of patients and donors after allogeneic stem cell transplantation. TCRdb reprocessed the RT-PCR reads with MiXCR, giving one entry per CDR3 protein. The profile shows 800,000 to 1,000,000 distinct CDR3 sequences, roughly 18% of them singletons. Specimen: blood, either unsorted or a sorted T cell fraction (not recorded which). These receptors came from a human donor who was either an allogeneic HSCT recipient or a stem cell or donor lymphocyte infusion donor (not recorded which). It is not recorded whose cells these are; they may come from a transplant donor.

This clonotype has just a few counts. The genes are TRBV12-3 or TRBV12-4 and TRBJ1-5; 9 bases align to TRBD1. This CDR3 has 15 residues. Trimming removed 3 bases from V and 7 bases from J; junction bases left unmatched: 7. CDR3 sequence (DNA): TGTGCCAGCAGTTTTTCGGGACAGGGCGGCCAGCCCCAGCATTTT. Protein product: CASSFSGQGGQPQHF.

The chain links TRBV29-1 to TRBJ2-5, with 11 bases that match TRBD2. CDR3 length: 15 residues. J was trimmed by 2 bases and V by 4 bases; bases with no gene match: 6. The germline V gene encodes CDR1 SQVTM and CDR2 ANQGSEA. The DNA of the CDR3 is TGCAGCGTTGTTTGGGCTAGCGGGAGGCAAGAGACCCAGTACTTC. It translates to CSVVWASGRQETQYF.

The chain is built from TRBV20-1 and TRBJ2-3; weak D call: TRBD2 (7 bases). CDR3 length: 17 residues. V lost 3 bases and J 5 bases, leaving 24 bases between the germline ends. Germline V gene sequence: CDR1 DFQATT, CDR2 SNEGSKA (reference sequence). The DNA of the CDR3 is TGCAGTGCTAGGGGAGGGGGAGGCAAAACGAGCGTAGATACGCAGTATTTT. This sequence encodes CSARGGGGKTSVDTQYF.

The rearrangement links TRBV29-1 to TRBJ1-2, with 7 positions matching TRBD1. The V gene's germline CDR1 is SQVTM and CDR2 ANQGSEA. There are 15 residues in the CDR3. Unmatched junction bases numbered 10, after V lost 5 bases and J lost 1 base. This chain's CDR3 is CSVRTAGGNNYGYTF. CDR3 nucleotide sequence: TGCAGCGTTCGGACGGCAGGGGGGAATAACTATGGCTACACCTTC. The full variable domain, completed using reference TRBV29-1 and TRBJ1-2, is SAVISQKPSRDICQRGTSLTIQCQVDSQVTMMFWYRQQPGQSLTLIATANQGSEATYESGFVIDKFPISRPNLTFSTLTVSNMSPEDSSIYLCSVRTAGGNNYGYTFGSGTRLTVV.

In DNA form, the CDR3 reads TGCGCCAGCAGCGCTAACCGGGACTGGGCCTACGAGCAGTACTTC. It encodes CASSANRDWAYEQYF. The chain is built from TRBV5-1 and TRBJ2-7; D might be TRBD2 (6 bases). Germline CDR1 and CDR2: SGHRS and YFSETQ. The CDR3 spans 15 residues. The V end was cut by 4 bases, the J end by 2 bases, with 16 bases between.

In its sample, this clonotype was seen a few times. The CDR3 DNA follows: TGTGCCAGCTCACTTTCTTCCGGTGCGGTCACCTACGAGCAGTACTTC. This gives the protein CASSLSSGAVTYEQYF. The chain couples TRBV18 to TRBJ2-7; D gene uncertain. CDR3 length equals 16 residues. Germline V gives CDR1 KGHSH, CDR2 LQKENI. Trimming shortened V by 4 bases and J by 2 bases, and 18 bases separated the two germline ends.

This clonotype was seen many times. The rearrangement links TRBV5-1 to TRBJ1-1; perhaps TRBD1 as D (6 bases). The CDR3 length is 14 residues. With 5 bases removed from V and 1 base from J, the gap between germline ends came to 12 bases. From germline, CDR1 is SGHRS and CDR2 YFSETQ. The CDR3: CASRADSSNTEAFF. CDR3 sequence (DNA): TGCGCCAGCAGAGCGGACAGCTCGAACACTGAAGCTTTCTTT.

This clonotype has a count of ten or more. Here the CDR3 DNA reads TGTGCCAGCAGCCAATTTCGAGGGTACGAGCAGTACTTC. This translates into CASSQFRGYEQYF. The rearrangement joins TRBV3-1 to TRBJ2-7, with a possible D match to TRBD2 (5 bases). This CDR3 has 13 residues. V lost 2 bases and J lost 4, with 9 bases in between. Germline assignment: CDR1 LGHDT and CDR2 YNNKEL (reference sequence).

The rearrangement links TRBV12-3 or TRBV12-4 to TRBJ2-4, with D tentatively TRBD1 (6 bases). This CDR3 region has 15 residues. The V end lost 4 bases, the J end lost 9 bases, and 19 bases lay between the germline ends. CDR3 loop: CASSYGRGSATIQYF. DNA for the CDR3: TGTGCCAGCAGTTACGGCAGGGGATCAGCAACCATTCAGTACTTC.

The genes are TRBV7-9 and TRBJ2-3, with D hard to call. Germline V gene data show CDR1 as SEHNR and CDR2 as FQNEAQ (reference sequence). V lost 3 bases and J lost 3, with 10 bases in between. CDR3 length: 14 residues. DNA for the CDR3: TGTGCCAGCAGCTTTGAGGAGATTACAGATACGCAGTATTTT. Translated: CASSFEEITDTQYF.

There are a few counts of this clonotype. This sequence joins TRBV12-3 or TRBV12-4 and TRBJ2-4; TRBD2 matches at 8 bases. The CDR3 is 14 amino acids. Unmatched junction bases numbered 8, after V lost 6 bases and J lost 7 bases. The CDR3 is CASSRGGAKNIQYF. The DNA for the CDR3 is TGTGCCAGCAGCCGGGGGGGGGCGAAGAACATTCAGTACTTC.

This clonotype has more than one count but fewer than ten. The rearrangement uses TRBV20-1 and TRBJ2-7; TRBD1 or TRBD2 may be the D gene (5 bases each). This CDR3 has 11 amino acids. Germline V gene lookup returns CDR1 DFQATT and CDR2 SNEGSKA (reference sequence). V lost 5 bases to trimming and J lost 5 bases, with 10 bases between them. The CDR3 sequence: CSAPLGDEQYF. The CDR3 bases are TGCAGTGCTCCCCTGGGGGACGAGCAGTACTTC.

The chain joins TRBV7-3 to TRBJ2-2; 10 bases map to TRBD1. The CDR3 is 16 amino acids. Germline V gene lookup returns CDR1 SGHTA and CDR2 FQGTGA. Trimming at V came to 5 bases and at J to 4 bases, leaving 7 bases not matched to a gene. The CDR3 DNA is TGTGCCAGCAGCGCTGACAGGGGGCTCCTCACCGGGGAGCTGTTTTTT. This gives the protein CASSADRGLLTGELFF.

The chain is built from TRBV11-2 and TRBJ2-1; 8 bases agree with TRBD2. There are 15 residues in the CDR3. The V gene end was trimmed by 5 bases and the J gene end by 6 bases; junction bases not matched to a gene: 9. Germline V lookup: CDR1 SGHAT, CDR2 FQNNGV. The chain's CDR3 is CASSEPGLVTNEQFF. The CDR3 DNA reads TGTGCCAGCAGCGAACCGGGACTAGTAACCAATGAGCAGTTCTTC.

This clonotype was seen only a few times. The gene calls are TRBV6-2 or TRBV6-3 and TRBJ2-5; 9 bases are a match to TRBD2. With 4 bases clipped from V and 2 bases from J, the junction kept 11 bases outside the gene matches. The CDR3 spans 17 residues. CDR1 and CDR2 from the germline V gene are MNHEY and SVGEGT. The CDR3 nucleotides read TGTGCCAGCAGTTCCATTATACGACTAGCGGCACAAGAGACCCAGTACTTC. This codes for CASSSIIRLAAQETQYF.

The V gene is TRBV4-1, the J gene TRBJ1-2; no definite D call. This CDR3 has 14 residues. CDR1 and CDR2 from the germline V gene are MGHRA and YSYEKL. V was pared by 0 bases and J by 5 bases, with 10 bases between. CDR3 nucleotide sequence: TGCGCCAGCAGCCAAGACGTGGGCTTTTATGGCTACACCTTC. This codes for CASSQDVGFYGYTF.

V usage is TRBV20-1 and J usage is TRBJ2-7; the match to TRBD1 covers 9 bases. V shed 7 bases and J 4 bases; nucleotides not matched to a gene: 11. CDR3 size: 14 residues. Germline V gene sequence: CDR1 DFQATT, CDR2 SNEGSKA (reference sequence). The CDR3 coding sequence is TGCAGTGTTTTTGAGGGGACAGGGTCTTACGAGCAGTACTTC. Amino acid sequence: CSVFEGTGSYEQYF.

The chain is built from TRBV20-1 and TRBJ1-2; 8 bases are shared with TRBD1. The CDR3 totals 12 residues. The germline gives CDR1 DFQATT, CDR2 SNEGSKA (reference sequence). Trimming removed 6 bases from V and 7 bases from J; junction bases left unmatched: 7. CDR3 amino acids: CSALQGAGGYTF. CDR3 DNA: TGCAGTGCACTTCAGGGGGCTGGTGGCTACACCTTC.

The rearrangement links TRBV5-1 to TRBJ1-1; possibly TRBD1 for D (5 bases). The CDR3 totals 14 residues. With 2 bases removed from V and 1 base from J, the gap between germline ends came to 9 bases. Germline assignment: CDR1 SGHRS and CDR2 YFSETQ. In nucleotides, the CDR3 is TGCGCCAGCAGCTTCGCTGGGGCGAACACTGAAGCTTTCTTT. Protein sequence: CASSFAGANTEAFF.

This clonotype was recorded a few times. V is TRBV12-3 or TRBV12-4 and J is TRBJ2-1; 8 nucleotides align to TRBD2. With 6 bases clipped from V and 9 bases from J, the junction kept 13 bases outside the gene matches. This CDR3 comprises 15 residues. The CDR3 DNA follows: TGTGCCAGCAGCTTCCCCTCGGGAGGGGTGATTGAGCAGTTCTTC. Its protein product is CASSFPSGGVIEQFF.

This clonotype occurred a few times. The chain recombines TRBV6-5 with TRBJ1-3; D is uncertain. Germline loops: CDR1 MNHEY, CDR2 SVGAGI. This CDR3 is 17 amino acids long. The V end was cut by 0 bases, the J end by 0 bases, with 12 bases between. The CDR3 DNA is TGTGCCAGCAGTTACTCGAGTGGAGGTAGCTCTGGAAACACCATATATTTT. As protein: CASSYSSGGSSGNTIYF.

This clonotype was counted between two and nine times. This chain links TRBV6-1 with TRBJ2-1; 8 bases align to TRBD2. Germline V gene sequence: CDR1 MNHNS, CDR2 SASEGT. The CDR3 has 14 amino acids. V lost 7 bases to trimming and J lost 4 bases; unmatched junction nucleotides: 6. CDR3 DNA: TGTGCCAGCAACCCGGGACTAGGATACAATGAGCAGTTCTTC. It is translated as CASNPGLGYNEQFF.

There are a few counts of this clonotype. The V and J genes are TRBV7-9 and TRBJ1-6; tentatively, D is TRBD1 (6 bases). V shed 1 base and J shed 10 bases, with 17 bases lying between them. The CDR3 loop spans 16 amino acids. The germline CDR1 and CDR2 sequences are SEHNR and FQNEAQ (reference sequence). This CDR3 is CASSLDHGTSGSPLHF. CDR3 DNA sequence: TGTGCCAGCAGCTTAGACCACGGGACAAGCGGGTCACCCCTCCACTTT. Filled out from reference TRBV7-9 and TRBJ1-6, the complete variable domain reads DTGVSQNPRHKITKRGQNVTFRCDPISEHNRLYWYRQTLGQGPEFLTYFQNEAQLEKSRLLSDRFSAERPKGSFSTLEIQRTEQGDSAMYLCASSLDHGTSGSPLHFGNGTRLTVT.

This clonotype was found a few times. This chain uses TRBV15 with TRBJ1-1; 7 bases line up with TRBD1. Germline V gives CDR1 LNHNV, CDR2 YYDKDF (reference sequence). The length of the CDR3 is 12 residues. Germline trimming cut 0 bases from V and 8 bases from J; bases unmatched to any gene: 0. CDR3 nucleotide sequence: TGTGCCACCAGCAGAGAGGACAGGGAAGCTTTCTTT. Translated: CATSREDREAFF.

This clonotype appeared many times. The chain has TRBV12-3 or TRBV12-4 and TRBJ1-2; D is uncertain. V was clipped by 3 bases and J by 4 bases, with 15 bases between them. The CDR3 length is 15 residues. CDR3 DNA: TGTGCCAGCAGTTTCGACCGCCCTGCGGGCTATGGCTACACCTTC. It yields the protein CASSFDRPAGYGYTF.

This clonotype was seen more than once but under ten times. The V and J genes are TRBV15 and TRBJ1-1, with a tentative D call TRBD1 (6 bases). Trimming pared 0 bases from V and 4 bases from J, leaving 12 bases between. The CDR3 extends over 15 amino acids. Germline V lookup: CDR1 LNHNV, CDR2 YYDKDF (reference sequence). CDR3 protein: CATSREEGGITEAFF. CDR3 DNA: TGTGCCACCAGCAGAGAAGAGGGGGGGATCACTGAAGCTTTCTTT.

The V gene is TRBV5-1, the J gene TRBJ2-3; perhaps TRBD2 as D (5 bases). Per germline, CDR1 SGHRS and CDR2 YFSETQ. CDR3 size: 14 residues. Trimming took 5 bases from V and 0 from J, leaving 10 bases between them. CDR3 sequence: CASRSGLSTDTQYF. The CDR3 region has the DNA TGCGCCAGCAGGAGCGGTTTGAGCACAGATACGCAGTATTTT.